A selection of T cell receptor beta chains follows, all from one sample in a study of blood T cell repertoires in COVID-19. The assay was immunoSEQ multiplex PCR, and TCRdb's table has in-frame clones only and misses some. The sample consists of about 80,000 clones, almost 85% of them appearing once. Input material: peripheral blood. The source of these receptors is a human donor in a cohort sampled during active COVID-19. The CDR3 runs from the conserved cysteine through the conserved F or W. Size values are once, few and many counts, or a class for expanded clones, and some rows have none.

size: .; V: TRBV19; CDR3: CASRSPRGSNQPQHF
size: .; V: TRBV6-6; CDR3: CASSYTDRVNTEAFF
size: .; V: TRBV5-1; CDR3: CASSLVGLGIDTQYF
size: .; V: TRBV4-1; CDR3: CASTRTQRDYGYTF
size: .; V: TRBV7-2; CDR3: CASSLASGADTQYF
size: few; V: TRBV4-2; CDR3: CASSQDQGSGEGEQFF
size: .; V: TRBV11-2; CDR3: CASSLAGTSGGSGLVF
size: .; V: TRBV24-1; CDR3: CATTGTSNTGELFF
size: .; V: TRBV19; CDR3: CASSIGGGPLYNEQFF
size: .; V: TRBV6-6; CDR3: CASSPSLPEVEAFF
size: .; V: TRBV5-1; CDR3: CASAPMVGTQPQHF
size: .; V: TRBV29-1; CDR3: CSVAVGRGGTDTQYF
size: .; V: TRBV5-6; CDR3: CASSSGLSNSPLHF
size: .; V: TRBV27; CDR3: CASTLGVGNSPLHF
size: .; V: TRBV18; CDR3: CASSPEADTEAFF
size: .; V: TRBV2; CDR3: CASSVSGVTRNEQFF
size: .; V: TRBV5-1; CDR3: CASSFGLAGGPYEQYF
size: .; V: TRBV29-1; CDR3: CSVDWVGGVYGYTF
size: once; V: TRBV29-1; CDR3: CSVGLAGVSYEQYF
size: .; V: TRBV3-1/TRBV3-2; CDR3: CASSRTGGGSPLHF
size: .; V: TRBV19; CDR3: CASSRSGVTGELFF
size: once; V: TRBV5-1; CDR3: CASSFPGGGEQYF
size: .; V: TRBV3-1/TRBV3-2; CDR3: CASSGTGYQPQHF
size: .; V: TRBV11-3; CDR3: CASSLEVGSSTQYF
size: .; V: TRBV2; CDR3: CASRLTGEGEWRTEAFF
size: .; V: TRBV18; CDR3: CASSPRQGETQYF
size: .; V: TRBV5-1; CDR3: CASSLADRNIQYF
size: .; V: TRBV7-2; CDR3: CASNPRGRRPYGYTF
size: medium-sized; V: TRBV2; CDR3: CATATGTSRETQYF
size: .; V: TRBV5-4; CDR3: CASSLAGGLQETQYF
size: .; V: TRBV18; CDR3: CASSFGQGEQFF
size: .; V: TRBV2; CDR3: CASREMGTSPQETQYF
size: .; V: TRBV15; CDR3: CATSIQGDTIYF
size: .; V: TRBV7-2; CDR3: CASSLAGLKETQYF
size: .; V: TRBV28; CDR3: CASRILAEAFF
size: .; V: TRBV7-2; CDR3: CASSLVGGGADTQYF
size: .; V: TRBV28; CDR3: CASTTRSIGNTIYF